One and the same sample provided the 11 T cell receptor beta chains below, sequenced in a study of beta chain features in type 1 diabetes. All of the isolated RNA was reverse transcribed, so expressed TCRB transcripts were sequenced. Libraries were prepared by immunoSEQ multiplex PCR; TCRdb keeps only in-frame clonotypes and omits some of them. Here the sample spans about 210,000 clones, around 9.9% being singletons. The sequenced sample was central memory CD4+ T cells from blood. These receptors originate from a man aged 18 to 35 in good health.

There are many counts of this clone. V usage is TRBV10-3 and J usage is TRBJ2-3, with 7 bases matching TRBD1. CDR1 and CDR2 from the germline V gene are ENHRY and SYGVKD. Germline trimming cut 6 bases from V and 2 bases from J; bases unmatched to any gene: 11. The CDR3 totals 16 residues. For the CDR3, the DNA is TGTGCCATCAGCCGGCAGACAGGGCTAATCACAGATACGCAGTATTTT. It specifies CAISRQTGLITDTQYF.

The V call is TRBV29-1, the J call TRBJ2-7, with 10 nucleotides matching TRBD1. CDR3 length: 14 amino acids. Germline loops: CDR1 SQVTM, CDR2 ANQGSEA. The ends lost 6 bases at V and 3 bases at J; junction bases unmatched: 8. CDR3 sequence: CSVSGTGDFYEQYF. The CDR3 DNA reads as TGCAGCGTCTCCGGGACAGGGGATTTCTACGAGCAGTACTTC.

This clone was seen only a few times. The sample has other DNA sequences that encode this CDR3 too. This rearrangement joins TRBV7-9 to TRBJ2-5; TRBD1 matches at 7 bases. Germline V gene data show CDR1 as SEHNR and CDR2 as FQNEAQ (reference sequence). With V trimmed by 8 bases and J by 5 bases, 5 bases remained unmatched. This CDR3 has 12 amino acids. In DNA, the CDR3 is TGTGCCAGCCAGGGGGTTGGGGAGACCCAGTACTTC. It encodes CASQGVGETQYF.

In its sample, this clone was seen many times. The CDR3 reads CASISPGLGTEAFF. DNA of the CDR3: TGTGCCAGCATTAGTCCGGGTTTGGGCACTGAAGCTTTCTTT. The chain is built from TRBV27 and TRBJ1-1; no definite D call. The germline V and J ends were trimmed by 7 bases and 4 bases, with 16 bases remaining between them. This CDR3 has 14 amino acids. CDR1 MNHEY and CDR2 SMNVEV come from the germline V gene (reference sequence).

There are many counts of this clone. This sequence joins TRBV7-9 and TRBJ1-2; D is ambiguous. V shed 5 bases and J shed 4 bases, with 8 bases lying between them. The CDR3 sequence is 12 residues long. Germline loops: CDR1 SEHNR, CDR2 FQNEAQ (reference sequence). The CDR3 spells CASSDRAYGYTF. The DNA for the CDR3 is TGTGCCAGCAGCGATCGGGCCTATGGCTACACCTTC.

In this sample, this clone turned up a few times. The chain recombines TRBV7-2 with TRBJ2-3; a possible D gene is TRBD2 (5 bases). Germline CDR1 and CDR2: SGHTA and FQGNSA. The length of the CDR3 is 16 residues. V dropped 1 base and J dropped 5 bases, with 16 bases sitting between them. In DNA form, the CDR3 reads TGTGCCAGCAGCTTAGGGCTAGCCACAGAGGGAGATACGCAGTATTTT. This sequence encodes CASSLGLATEGDTQYF. Supplemented by reference TRBV7-2 and TRBJ2-3, the full variable domain reads GAGVSQSPSNKVTEKGKDVELRCDPISGHTALYWYRQSLGQGLEFLIYFQGNSAPDKSGLPSDRFSAERTGGSVSTLTIQRTQQEDSAVYLCASSLGLATEGDTQYFGPGTRLTVL.

The genes are TRBV10-3 and TRBJ2-1, with D perhaps matching TRBD2 (5 bases). The CDR3 is made up of 14 amino acids. The V gene lost 0 bases and the J gene lost 8 bases, with 11 bases spanning the gap. The germline V gene encodes CDR1 ENHRY and CDR2 SYGVKD. CDR3 DNA: TGTGCCATCAGTGAGTCGCGGGCTTCCGATGAGCAGTTCTTC. This translates into CAISESRASDEQFF.

The chain uses TRBV4-2 and TRBJ2-7; TRBD2 matches 7 bases. This CDR3 comprises 16 residues. Germline CDR1 and CDR2: LGHNA and YNFKEQ. Trimming removed 4 bases from V and 1 base from J; junction bases left unmatched: 10. CDR3 sequence: CASSLGTGRLSYEQYF. CDR3 nucleotides: TGTGCCAGCAGCCTAGGGACCGGGAGGCTGTCCTACGAGCAGTACTTC.

CDR3 bases: TGTGCCAGCAGTGAAGTGGGGTTTCTGTTTTTT. It is translated as CASSEVGFLFF. The rearrangement uses TRBV2 and TRBJ1-4; no firm D call. V was trimmed by 1 base and J by 14 bases, leaving 8 bases between them. The CDR3 runs to 11 residues. Germline V lookup: CDR1 SNHLY, CDR2 FYNNEI.

This chain joins TRBV18 and TRBJ2-1; D not resolved. With 1 base removed from V and 12 bases from J, the gap between germline ends came to 13 bases. The length of the CDR3 is 13 residues. Germline loops: CDR1 KGHSH, CDR2 LQKENI. The CDR3, as DNA: TGTGCCAGCTCACCACTAACCACACCGGTGCAGTTCTTC. Residues: CASSPLTTPVQFF.

The genes are TRBV5-1 and TRBJ2-5; a possible D gene is TRBD2 (6 bases). This CDR3 spans 15 amino acids. The V end lost 4 bases, the J end lost 2 bases, and 15 bases lay between the germline ends. Germline assignment: CDR1 SGHRS and CDR2 YFSETQ. CDR3 DNA sequence: TGCGCCAGCAGCGGTTTGACGGGAGTTCAAGAGACCCAGTACTTC. As protein: CASSGLTGVQETQYF.